This note documents a single TCR beta chain sequence. Isolated RNA was reverse transcribed into cDNA used as the sequencing template. Repertoires were generated with immunoSEQ multiplex PCR, while TCRdb's copy carries only in-frame clones and drops some. There are about 180,000 clones in the sample; approximately 53% occur only once, and 11% lies in the top ten. Specified treatment: oral pan-JAK inhibitor, 5-10 mg twice daily. This sample is part of a study of CD8+ T cells in alopecia areata. V lost 0 bases, J lost 5 bases, and 11 bases lay in between. This CDR3 is built from 14 residues. Germline CDR1 and CDR2: SGDLS and YYNGEE.

The specimen was CD8+ T cells sorted from blood, collected at week 24, from a patient treated with tofacitinib. The J gene is TRBJ1-1, the V gene TRBV9; possible D gene TRBD1, 5 bases. The TCR comes from a human donor with alopecia areata. The CDR3, as DNA: TGTGCCAGCAGCGTAGCCGGGGCCGGTACTGAAGCTTTCTTT. Its protein is CASSVAGAGTEAFF.